This T cell receptor beta chain was profiled in a study of blood T cells in healthy people across ages. Study outcomes and limitations: Diversity estimated from one million T cells was considered an underestimate.

Samples each yielded at least 6 micrograms of total RNA. V lost 8 bases and J lost 5, with 16 bases in between. The CDR3 sequence is 14 residues long. This clonotype has a count of ten or more. Its antigen remains unidentified. The authors ran a second PCR of roughly 6 to 12 cycles using a sample-barcoded 5' primer and a J-beta primer mix. TCRdb independently ran MiXCR on the 5' RACE reads; one entry per CDR3 protein. This sample carries hundreds of thousands of distinct CDR3 sequences, about 61% of them seen once, and the ten largest clones take around 24%. The sequence was obtained from a man aged 40-49 years in good health. The chain employs TRBV12-3 or TRBV12-4 and TRBJ2-1; tentative D call: TRBD2 (6 bases). The material sequenced was blood. In DNA, the CDR3 is TGTGCCAGCTCAGGTACTAGCAGCAACAATGAGCAGTTCTTC. This sequence encodes CASSGTSSNNEQFF.